This T cell receptor (beta chain) was sequenced for a study of cytomegalovirus exposure and HLA in healthy donors. For the study at large: As an earlier analysis found, 150 million to 200 million T cells yielded some 120 million unique TCR beta sequences.

This CDR3 has 18 residues. Trimming shortened V by 2 bases and J by 0 bases, and 14 bases separated the two germline ends. In germline, CDR1 is MNHNS, CDR2 SASEGT. The study's findings and limits: Earlier analysis looked at TCR beta V segments, and most were productive about 90% or about 30% of the time. It was reportedly the case that the classifier diagnosed cytomegalovirus status with high specificity and sensitivity.

Details on this clone: Its antigen is still unknown.

Amplification used 60 Vbeta primers and 13 Jbeta primers. Only in-frame clones appear in the TCRdb table, and some are missing; sequencing was by immunoSEQ multiplex PCR. The profile shows about 93,000 clones, roughly 80% of them singletons. Each of the donors was a healthy bone marrow donor. The chain recombines TRBV6-1 with TRBJ2-6; D ambiguous. The clonotype comes from a boy aged 5-17 years in good health and CMV-seronegative. The sample was PBMCs. For the CDR3, the DNA is TGTGCCAGCAGTGAAACACGCCTCGCGGTCTCTGGGGCCAACGTCCTGACTTTC. Its translation: CASSETRLAVSGANVLTF.